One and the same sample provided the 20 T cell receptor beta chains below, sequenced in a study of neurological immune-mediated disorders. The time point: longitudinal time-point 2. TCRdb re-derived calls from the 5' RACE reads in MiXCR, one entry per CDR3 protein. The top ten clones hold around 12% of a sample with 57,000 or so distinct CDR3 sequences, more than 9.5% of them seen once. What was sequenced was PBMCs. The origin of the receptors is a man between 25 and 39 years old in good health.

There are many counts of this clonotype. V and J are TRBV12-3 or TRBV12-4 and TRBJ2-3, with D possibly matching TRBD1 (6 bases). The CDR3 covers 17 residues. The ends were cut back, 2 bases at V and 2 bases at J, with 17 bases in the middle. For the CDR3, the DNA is TGTGCCAGCAGTTTAACCGGGACATCGATCGTCACAGATACGCAGTATTTT. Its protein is CASSLTGTSIVTDTQYF.

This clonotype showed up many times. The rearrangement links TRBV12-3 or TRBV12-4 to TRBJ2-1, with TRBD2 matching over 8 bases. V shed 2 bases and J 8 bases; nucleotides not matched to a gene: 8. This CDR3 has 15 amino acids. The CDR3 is CASSLSSGSRDEQFF. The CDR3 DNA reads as TGTGCCAGCAGTTTATCGAGCGGGAGTAGGGATGAGCAGTTCTTC.

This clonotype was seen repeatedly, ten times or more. For the CDR3, the DNA is TGCGCCAGCAGCTCCCCCCTAGCGGAAAGCTACGAGCAGTACTTC. As protein: CASSSPLAESYEQYF. The chain links TRBV5-1 to TRBJ2-7, with 7 bases identical to TRBD2. This CDR3 comprises 15 residues. Germline V gives CDR1 SGHRS, CDR2 YFSETQ. The junction had 9 bases not matched to a gene; V was cut back by 3 bases and J by 3 bases.

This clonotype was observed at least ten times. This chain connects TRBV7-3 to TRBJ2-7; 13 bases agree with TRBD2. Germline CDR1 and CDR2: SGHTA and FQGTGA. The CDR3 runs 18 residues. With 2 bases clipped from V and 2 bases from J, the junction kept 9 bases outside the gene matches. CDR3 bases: TGTGCCAGCAGCTTACCGATTACCACTAGCGGGAGGGCCTACGAGCAGTACTTC. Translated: CASSLPITTSGRAYEQYF. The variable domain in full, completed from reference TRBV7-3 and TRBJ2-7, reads GAGVSQTPSNKVTEKGKYVELRCDPISGHTALYWYRQSLGQGPEFLIYFQGTGAADDSGLPNDRFFAVRPEGSVSTLKIQRTERGDSAVYLCASSLPITTSGRAYEQYFGPGTRLTVT.

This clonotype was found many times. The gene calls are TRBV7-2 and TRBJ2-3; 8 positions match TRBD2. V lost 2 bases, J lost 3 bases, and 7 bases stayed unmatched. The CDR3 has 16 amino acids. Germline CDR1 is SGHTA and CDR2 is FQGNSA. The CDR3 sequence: CASSLKAGALTDTQYF. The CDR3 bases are TGTGCCAGCAGCTTAAAAGCGGGAGCGTTAACAGATACGCAGTATTTT. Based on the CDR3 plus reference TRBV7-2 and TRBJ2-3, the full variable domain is GAGVSQSPSNKVTEKGKDVELRCDPISGHTALYWYRQSLGQGLEFLIYFQGNSAPDKSGLPSDRFSAERTGGSVSTLTIQRTQQEDSAVYLCASSLKAGALTDTQYFGPGTRLTVL.

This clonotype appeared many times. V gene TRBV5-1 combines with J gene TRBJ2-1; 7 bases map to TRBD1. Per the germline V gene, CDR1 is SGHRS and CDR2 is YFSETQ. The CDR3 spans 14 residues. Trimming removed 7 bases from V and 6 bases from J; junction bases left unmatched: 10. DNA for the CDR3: TGCGCCAGCGGGACGACAGGGCCTGGCAATGAGCAGTTCTTC. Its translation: CASGTTGPGNEQFF. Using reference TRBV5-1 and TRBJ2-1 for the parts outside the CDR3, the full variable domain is KAGVTQTPRYLIKTRGQQVTLSCSPISGHRSVSWYQQTPGQGLQFLFEYFSETQRNKGNFPGRFSGRQFSNSRSEMNVSTLELGDSALYLCASGTTGPGNEQFFGPGTRLTVL.

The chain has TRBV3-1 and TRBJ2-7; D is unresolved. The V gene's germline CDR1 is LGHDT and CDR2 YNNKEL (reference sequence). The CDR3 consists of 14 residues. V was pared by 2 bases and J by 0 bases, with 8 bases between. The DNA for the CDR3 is TGTGCCAGCAGCCAATCACAGAACTCCTACGAGCAGTACTTC. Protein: CASSQSQNSYEQYF.

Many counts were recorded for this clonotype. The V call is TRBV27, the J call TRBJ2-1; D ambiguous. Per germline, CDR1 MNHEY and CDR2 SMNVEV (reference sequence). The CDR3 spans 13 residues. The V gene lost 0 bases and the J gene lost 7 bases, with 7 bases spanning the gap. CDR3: CASSLSLRNEQFF. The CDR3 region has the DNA TGTGCCAGCAGTTTATCGTTACGGAATGAGCAGTTCTTC.

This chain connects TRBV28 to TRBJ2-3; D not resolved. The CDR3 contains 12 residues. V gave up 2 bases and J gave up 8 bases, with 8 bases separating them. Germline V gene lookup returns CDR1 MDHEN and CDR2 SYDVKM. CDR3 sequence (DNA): TGTGCCAGCAGTTTAGGCGACGGTACGCAGTATTTT. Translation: CASSLGDGTQYF.

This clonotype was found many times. In nucleotides, the CDR3 is TGCAGTGCTAGAGAACAGGGGAGTGGGGAGTTCTTC. Its protein product is CSAREQGSGEFF. J is TRBJ2-1 and V is TRBV20-1; TRBD1 agrees at 7 bases. The CDR3 runs to 12 residues. Per the germline V gene, CDR1 is DFQATT and CDR2 is SNEGSKA (reference sequence). V dropped 0 bases and J dropped 14; count of bases not matched to a gene: 7.

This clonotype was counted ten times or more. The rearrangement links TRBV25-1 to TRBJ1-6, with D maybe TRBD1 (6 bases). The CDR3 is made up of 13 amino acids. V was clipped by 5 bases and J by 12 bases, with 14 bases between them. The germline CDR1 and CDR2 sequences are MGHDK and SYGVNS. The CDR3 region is CASSMPRGLPLHF. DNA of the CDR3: TGTGCCAGCAGTATGCCCAGGGGATTACCCCTCCACTTT.

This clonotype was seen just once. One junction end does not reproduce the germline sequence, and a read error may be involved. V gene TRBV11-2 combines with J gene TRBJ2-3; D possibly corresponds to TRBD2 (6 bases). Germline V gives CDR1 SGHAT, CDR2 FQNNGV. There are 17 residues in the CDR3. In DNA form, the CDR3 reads TGTGCCAGCAGATTAGGAGGGCATCTGTCACAGGCAGATACGCAGTATTTT. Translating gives CASRLGGHLSQADTQYF.

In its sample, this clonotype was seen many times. The CDR3 loop reads CASSRDRVSPLHF. CDR3 sequence (DNA): TGTGCCAGCAGCCGGGACAGAGTCTCACCCCTCCACTTT. The genes are TRBV7-2 and TRBJ1-6; TRBD1 aligns across 7 bases. In germline, CDR1 is SGHTA, CDR2 FQGNSA. V trimming: 5 bases; J trimming: 10 bases; junction bases outside the gene matches: 5. The CDR3 runs to 13 residues. The full variable domain, rest sourced from reference TRBV7-2 and TRBJ1-6, is GAGVSQSPSNKVTEKGKDVELRCDPISGHTALYWYRQSLGQGLEFLIYFQGNSAPDKSGLPSDRFSAERTGGSVSTLTIQRTQQEDSAVYLCASSRDRVSPLHFGNGTRLTVT.

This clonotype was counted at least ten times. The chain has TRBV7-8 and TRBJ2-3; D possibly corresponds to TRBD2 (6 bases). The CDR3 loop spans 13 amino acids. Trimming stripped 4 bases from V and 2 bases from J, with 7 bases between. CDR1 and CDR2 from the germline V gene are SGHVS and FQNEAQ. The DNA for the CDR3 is TGTGCCAGCAGCTGGGGACTCACAGATACGCAGTATTTT. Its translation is CASSWGLTDTQYF.

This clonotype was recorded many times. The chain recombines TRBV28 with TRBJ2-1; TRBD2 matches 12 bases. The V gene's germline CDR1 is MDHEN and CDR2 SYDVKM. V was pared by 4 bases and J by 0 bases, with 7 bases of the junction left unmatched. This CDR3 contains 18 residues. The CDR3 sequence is CASSSPETSGSSYNEQFF. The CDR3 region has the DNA TGTGCCAGCAGTTCCCCCGAGACTAGCGGGAGCTCCTACAATGAGCAGTTCTTC.

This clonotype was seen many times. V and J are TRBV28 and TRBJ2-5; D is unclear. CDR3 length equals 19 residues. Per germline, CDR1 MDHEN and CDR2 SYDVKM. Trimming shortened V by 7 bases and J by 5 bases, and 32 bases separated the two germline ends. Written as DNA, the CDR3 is TGTGCCAGCACCCTCCCAGCCGGCGCCGGGCAGGATCGGCAGGAGACCCAGTACTTC. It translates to CASTLPAGAGQDRQETQYF.

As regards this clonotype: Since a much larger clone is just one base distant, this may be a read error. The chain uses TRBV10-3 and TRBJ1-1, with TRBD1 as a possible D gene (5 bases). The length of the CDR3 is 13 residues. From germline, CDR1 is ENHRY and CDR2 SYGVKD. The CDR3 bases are TGTGCCATCAGCGGGACTGTGAACACTGACGCTTTCTTT. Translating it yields CAISGTVNTDAFF.

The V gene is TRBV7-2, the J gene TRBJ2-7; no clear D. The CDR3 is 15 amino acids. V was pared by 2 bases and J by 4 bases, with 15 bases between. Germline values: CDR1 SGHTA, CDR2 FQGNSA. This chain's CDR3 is CASSLYRHLPYEQYF. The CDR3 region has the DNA TGTGCCAGCAGCTTATACCGACACTTACCGTACGAGCAGTACTTC.

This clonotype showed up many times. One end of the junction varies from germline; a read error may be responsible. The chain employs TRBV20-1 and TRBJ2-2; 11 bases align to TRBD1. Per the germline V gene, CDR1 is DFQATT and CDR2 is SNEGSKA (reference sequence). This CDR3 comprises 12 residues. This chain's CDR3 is CSARKGQGGLFF. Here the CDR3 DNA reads TGCAGTGCTAGAAAGGGACAGGGGGGGCTGTTTTTT.

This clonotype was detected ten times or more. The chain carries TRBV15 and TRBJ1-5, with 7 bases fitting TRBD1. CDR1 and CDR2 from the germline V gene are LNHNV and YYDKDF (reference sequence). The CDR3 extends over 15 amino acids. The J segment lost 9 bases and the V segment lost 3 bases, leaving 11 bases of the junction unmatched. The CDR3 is CATSRVGGLRGPQHF. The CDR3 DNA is TGTGCCACCAGCAGGGTAGGGGGCCTCCGAGGGCCCCAGCATTTT.